These 19 T cell receptor beta chains were sequenced from one sample in a study of early T cells in non-severe SARS-CoV-2 infection. TCRdb ran MiXCR on the 5' RACE reads and lists one entry per CDR3 protein. Here the sample spans about 55,000 distinct CDR3 sequences, under 8.5% being singletons. Sequenced material: whole blood. These receptors all come from an adult who was a healthcare worker with PCR-confirmed SARS-CoV-2 infection or an uninfected control (not recorded which).

This clonotype was picked up one time. The J gene is TRBJ1-1, the V gene TRBV10-3; possibly TRBD1 for D (6 bases). Germline V gene lookup returns CDR1 ENHRY and CDR2 SYGVKD. The ends were cut back, 4 bases at V and 8 bases at J, with 11 bases in the middle. The CDR3 is 12 amino acids. This chain's CDR3 is CAISARGREAFF. The CDR3 DNA sequence: TGTGCCATCAGTGCGAGGGGGAGAGAAGCTTTCTTT.

The CDR3 region is CASSLSPSGELFF. CDR3 nucleotides: TGTGCCAGCAGCTTAAGCCCCTCAGGGGAGCTGTTTTTT. The chain carries TRBV11-2 and TRBJ2-2; no clear D. The CDR3 is 13 residues long. V lost 2 bases to trimming and J lost 8 bases, with 9 bases between them. Germline values: CDR1 SGHAT, CDR2 FQNNGV.

This clonotype was counted between two and nine times. The genes are TRBV11-2 and TRBJ1-2; tentative D call: TRBD1 (5 bases). Trimming took 5 bases from V and 8 from J, leaving 21 bases between them. CDR1 SGHAT and CDR2 FQNNGV come from the germline V gene. This CDR3 has 15 residues. CDR3 DNA: TGTGCCAGCAGCCCTCGAGGGGTCGAAGTCTTCGGCTACACCTTC. Its protein product is CASSPRGVEVFGYTF.

This clonotype appeared a few times. The chain employs TRBV10-2 and TRBJ2-3, with D possibly matching TRBD1 (6 bases). Trimming took off 10 bases at V and 2 bases at J, with 16 bases between the two ends. The germline V gene has CDR1 WSHSY and CDR2 SAAADI. This CDR3 spans 14 amino acids. For the CDR3, the DNA is TGCGCCATCGCGGCAGGGACACTCACAGATACGCAGTATTTT. It encodes CAIAAGTLTDTQYF.

The chain links TRBV19 to TRBJ2-6, with a possible D match to TRBD1 (5 bases). The germline V and J ends were trimmed by 7 bases and 2 bases, with 12 bases remaining between them. CDR3 length: 15 amino acids. The V gene's germline CDR1 is LNHDA and CDR2 SQIVND (reference sequence). The CDR3 DNA sequence: TGTGCCAGTACCCGAGACAGCGCTGGGGCCAACGTCCTGACTTTC. Protein product: CASTRDSAGANVLTF.

This clonotype was detected many times. The chain employs TRBV20-1 and TRBJ2-7, with D perhaps given as TRBD1 or TRBD2 (5 bases each). Trimming took 6 bases from V and 3 from J, leaving 12 bases between them. Germline CDR1 is DFQATT and CDR2 is SNEGSKA (reference sequence). The CDR3 spans 12 residues. CDR3 in amino acids: CSAKGPNYEQYF. The CDR3 DNA sequence: TGCAGTGCCAAGGGACCGAACTACGAGCAGTACTTC.

This clonotype was counted between two and nine times. The genes are TRBV20-1 and TRBJ1-2; 7 bases align to TRBD1. Germline CDR1 and CDR2: DFQATT and SNEGSKA (reference sequence). This CDR3 region has 13 residues. The junction had 9 bases not matched to a gene; V was cut back by 5 bases and J by 6 bases. Written as DNA, the CDR3 is TGCAGTGCTGAACAACAGGGGTCCAATGGCTACACCTTC. It is translated as CSAEQQGSNGYTF.

The chain is built from TRBV6-2 or TRBV6-3 and TRBJ2-7; tentatively, D is TRBD1 (6 bases). The CDR3 loop spans 14 amino acids. V shed 3 bases and J shed 2 bases, with 11 bases lying between them. CDR1 is MNHEY, CDR2 SVGEGT, per germline. CDR3 sequence: CASSYSEGAYEQYF. The CDR3 region has the DNA TGTGCCAGCAGTTATTCCGAGGGGGCCTACGAGCAGTACTTC.

The chain uses TRBV5-4 and TRBJ1-5, with TRBD1 matching over 9 bases. With 4 bases clipped from V and 7 bases from J, the junction kept 3 bases outside the gene matches. The CDR3 runs 13 residues. Germline loops: CDR1 SGHNT, CDR2 YYREEE (reference sequence). Here the CDR3 reads CASSNDRGQPQHF. CDR3 in DNA: TGTGCCAGCAGCAATGACAGGGGGCAGCCCCAGCATTTT.

This clonotype was observed many times. This chain joins TRBV10-2 and TRBJ1-1, with D possibly being TRBD1 (5 bases). Trimming removed 2 bases from V and 4 bases from J, with 8 bases in between. Looked up from germline, CDR1 is WSHSY and CDR2 is SAAADI. The CDR3 contains 13 residues. The CDR3 region is CASSEQGGTEAFF. The DNA for the CDR3 is TGCGCCAGCAGTGAGCAGGGTGGCACTGAAGCTTTCTTT.

This clonotype was counted at least ten times. The genes are TRBV27 and TRBJ2-3; the D is unclear. The ends were cut back, 2 bases at V and 5 bases at J, with 20 bases in the middle. CDR1 is MNHEY, CDR2 SMNVEV, per germline (reference sequence). The CDR3 covers 17 residues. The CDR3: CASSLAAISFAQDTQYF. In DNA, the CDR3 is TGTGCCAGCAGTTTAGCGGCCATATCATTTGCACAAGATACGCAGTATTTT.

The table lists this clonotype with a few counts. CDR3 residues: CASRGARNEKLFF. DNA of the CDR3: TGTGCCAGCAGAGGGGCTCGTAATGAAAAACTGTTTTTT. V is TRBV6-5 and J is TRBJ1-4, with a tentative D call TRBD1 (5 bases). Germline CDR1 MNHEY, CDR2 SVGAGI. This CDR3 is 13 amino acids long. V lost 6 bases, J lost 4 bases, and 9 bases lay in between.

About this clonotype: One end of the junction does not line up with germline, which may come from a read error. J is TRBJ2-3 and V is TRBV4-2, with D perhaps TRBD2 (6 bases). The CDR3 totals 15 residues. Germline values: CDR1 LGHNA, CDR2 YNFKEQ. Written as DNA, the CDR3 is TGTACCAGCAGCCATGAACTAGCCTCCACAGATACGCTGTATTTT. Translation gives CTSSHELASTDTLYF.

This chain uses TRBV4-1 with TRBJ1-6, with D perhaps TRBD1 (5 bases). V was cut by 4 bases and J by 0 bases, with 22 bases left in between. The germline gives CDR1 MGHRA, CDR2 YSYEKL. The CDR3 has 20 amino acids. CDR3 bases: TGCGCCAGCAGCCCGAAAGTATCCAGGGTCCCCAGCTCCTATAATTCACCCCTCCACTTT. Amino acid sequence: CASSPKVSRVPSSYNSPLHF.

This clonotype has just a few counts. The chain carries TRBV28 and TRBJ2-7; D might be TRBD2 (5 bases). CDR3 size: 13 residues. The V end was cut by 8 bases, the J end by 3 bases, with 14 bases between. Germline CDR1 is MDHEN and CDR2 is SYDVKM. CDR3 in DNA: TGTGCCAGCCATACTAGGGTAGACTACGAGCAGTACTTC. Encoded protein: CASHTRVDYEQYF.

This clonotype was detected only a few times. The chain uses TRBV2 and TRBJ1-2; no clear D gene. V lost 2 bases and J lost 4, with 14 bases in between. CDR1 and CDR2 (germline): SNHLY, FYNNEI. This CDR3 spans 15 amino acids. CDR3 bases: TGTGCCAGCAGTGAACGGTCCTATTTCTCCTATGGCTACACCTTC. Its translation: CASSERSYFSYGYTF. Looking up the rest from reference TRBV2 and TRBJ1-2 gives the full variable domain: EPEVTQTPSHQVTQMGQEVILRCVPISNHLYFYWYRQILGQKVEFLVSFYNNEISEKSEIFDDQFSVERPDGSNFTLKIRSTKLEDSAMYFCASSERSYFSYGYTFGSGTRLTVV.

V gene TRBV11-2 combines with J gene TRBJ2-1; D call uncertain. Trimming stripped 0 bases from V and 7 bases from J, with 10 bases between. The CDR3 is 14 amino acids. Germline CDR1 and CDR2: SGHAT and FQNNGV. The CDR3 sequence: CASSLEVYQNEQFF. CDR3 coding DNA: TGTGCCAGCAGCTTAGAGGTGTACCAGAATGAGCAGTTCTTC.

This clonotype was observed a handful of times. J is TRBJ2-1 and V is TRBV6-1; no clear D. Germline V gene data show CDR1 as MNHNS and CDR2 as SASEGT. The CDR3 has 12 residues. Trimming cost V 7 bases and J 8 bases, with 12 bases left between them. The CDR3: CASMVTLDEQFF. In nucleotides, the CDR3 is TGTGCCAGCATGGTCACCCTGGATGAGCAGTTCTTC.

The gene calls are TRBV20-1 and TRBJ2-2, with 11 positions matching TRBD2. Germline V gene lookup returns CDR1 DFQATT and CDR2 SNEGSKA (reference sequence). Germline trimming cut 4 bases from V and 8 bases from J; bases unmatched to any gene: 3. There are 13 residues in the CDR3. The CDR3, as DNA: TGCAGTGCTAAACTAGCGGGAGCGGGGGAGCTGTTTTTT. This codes for CSAKLAGAGELFF.